Sequencing of this T cell receptor beta chain was carried out in a study of low-dose radiotherapy and immunotherapy resistance in tumors. The overall study: Across 26 weeks, 13 Gy in total went to Cohort 2, delivered as 1 Gy per fraction every two weeks.

Losses at the gene ends were 2 bases for V and 2 bases for J; bases not matched to a gene: 3. Germline V CDR1 and CDR2: MNHEY, SVGAGI. The length of the CDR3 is 14 residues. Alpha and beta chains were covered, as first-strand cDNA relied on TRAV- and TRBV-specific primers. TCR amplification involved about 19 PCR cycles with a constant-region primer and V-primer adapter. TCRdb fed the reads into MiXCR, producing one record per CDR3 protein. The sample yields 59,000 or so distinct CDR3 sequences, 26% seen once. Described time point: before trial treatment. Low-dose radiotherapy, low-dose cyclophosphamide, aspirin, ipilimumab and nivolumab were all given to the donors. This clonotype was counted at least ten times.

The source material was PBMCs, sampled before treatment. The rearrangement uses TRBV6-5 and TRBJ2-7, with 7 bases lining up with TRBD1. The source of this sequence is a male donor with rectosigmoid adenocarcinoma. CDR3 sequence reads: CASSYDRDPYEQYF. The DNA for the CDR3 is TGTGCCAGCAGTTACGACAGGGACCCCTACGAGCAGTACTTC.